A selection of T cell receptor beta chains follows, all from one sample in a study of T cell responses to AZD1222 COVID-19 vaccine. TCRdb's table, derived via immunoSEQ multiplex PCR, lists solely in-frame clones and lacks some. The sample lists 20,000 or so clones, 84% occurring once. The sequences come from peripheral blood, collected 28 days after the second AZD1222 dose. All receptors come from an adult who received the AZD1222 COVID-19 vaccine. Both conserved end residues are part of each CDR3. A D gene is named only where the DNA matches it firmly. Some rows mark clone size as missing; the rest say once, few, many or name a class of expanded clone.

D gene: .
CDR3 length: 12
V gene: TRBV29-1
J gene: TRBJ2-7
clone size: .
CDR3 DNA: TGCAGCGTTGGGGAGCGGTCCTACGAGCAGTACTTC
CDR3 protein: CSVGERSYEQYF

D gene: TRBD1
CDR3 length: 16
V gene: TRBV5-6
J gene: TRBJ2-1
clone size: .
CDR3 DNA: TGTGCCAGCACTGGCGGGTGGGGACAGGGATTCAATGAGCAGTTCTTC
CDR3 protein: CASTGGWGQGFNEQFF

D gene: TRBD2
CDR3 length: 11
V gene: TRBV29-1
J gene: TRBJ2-3
clone size: .
CDR3 DNA: TGCAGCGCCGGGGGGGAGACTACGCAGTATTTT
CDR3 protein: CSAGGETTQYF

D gene: .
CDR3 length: 13
V gene: TRBV9
J gene: TRBJ1-1
clone size: few
CDR3 DNA: TGTGCCAGCAGCTCCCAGACAGACACTGAAGCTTTCTTT
CDR3 protein: CASSSQTDTEAFF

D gene: TRBD1
CDR3 length: 13
V gene: TRBV6-5
J gene: TRBJ1-2
clone size: .
CDR3 DNA: TGTGCCAGCAGAACAGGGGAGTGGGAAGGCTACACCTTC
CDR3 protein: CASRTGEWEGYTF

D gene: TRBD2
CDR3 length: 14
V gene: TRBV6-5
J gene: TRBJ2-7
clone size: .
CDR3 DNA: TGTGCCAGCAGGCTCAGCGGGGGTCCCTACGAGCAGTACTTC
CDR3 protein: CASRLSGGPYEQYF

D gene: .
CDR3 length: 15
V gene: TRBV5-1
J gene: TRBJ2-7
clone size: .
CDR3 DNA: TGCGCCAGCAGCTCGGAGGAGAGGGGTAACTACGAGCAGTACTTC
CDR3 protein: CASSSEERGNYEQYF

D gene: .
CDR3 length: 16
V gene: TRBV3-1/TRBV3-2
J gene: TRBJ2-3
clone size: .
CDR3 DNA: TGTGCCAGCAGCCCCCCTTCGTGGGAGGTAGCAGATACGCAGTATTTT
CDR3 protein: CASSPPSWEVADTQYF

D gene: .
CDR3 length: 13
V gene: TRBV25-1
J gene: TRBJ1-3
clone size: .
CDR3 DNA: TGTGCCAGCAGTGGGACAGTCGGAAACACCATATATTTT
CDR3 protein: CASSGTVGNTIYF

D gene: .
CDR3 length: 16
V gene: TRBV9
J gene: TRBJ2-7
clone size: .
CDR3 DNA: TGTGCCAGCAGCGGAAGTACTAGAGGGGGGTTCCGCGAGCAGTACTTC
CDR3 protein: CASSGSTRGGFREQYF

D gene: TRBD2
CDR3 length: 16
V gene: TRBV3-1/TRBV3-2
J gene: TRBJ2-7
clone size: once
CDR3 DNA: TGTGCCAGCAGCCGGGGCGGGAGGTACTCTTCCTACGAGCAGTACTTC
CDR3 protein: CASSRGGRYSSYEQYF

D gene: .
CDR3 length: 14
V gene: TRBV19
J gene: TRBJ1-1
clone size: .
CDR3 DNA: TGTGCCAGCCACGAAGGGGGGTCGGTCACTGAAGCTTTCTTT
CDR3 protein: CASHEGGSVTEAFF

D gene: .
CDR3 length: 17
V gene: TRBV27
J gene: TRBJ2-7
clone size: .
CDR3 DNA: TGTGCCAGCAGTTCGCTAACCCAGCTAGCACCCTTCTACGAGCAGTACTTC
CDR3 protein: CASSSLTQLAPFYEQYF

D gene: .
CDR3 length: 14
V gene: TRBV28
J gene: TRBJ1-1
clone size: .
CDR3 DNA: TGTGCCAGCAGTGCCCCCGAGGGGGACATTGAAGCTTTCTTT
CDR3 protein: CASSAPEGDIEAFF

D gene: TRBD1
CDR3 length: 16
V gene: TRBV18
J gene: TRBJ1-6
clone size: once
CDR3 DNA: TGTGCCAGCTCACCGGGACAGGACTCCTATAATTCACCCCTCCACTTT
CDR3 protein: CASSPGQDSYNSPLHF

D gene: .
CDR3 length: 13
V gene: TRBV5-1
J gene: TRBJ2-7
clone size: .
CDR3 DNA: TGCGCCAGCAGCCAGAGCCCCGACTACGAGCAGTACTTC
CDR3 protein: CASSQSPDYEQYF

D gene: .
CDR3 length: 15
V gene: TRBV5-1
J gene: TRBJ1-5
clone size: .
CDR3 DNA: TGCGCCAGCAGCTTGGAAGGGATCGGAAATCAGCCCCAGCATTTT
CDR3 protein: CASSLEGIGNQPQHF

D gene: .
CDR3 length: 17
V gene: TRBV18
J gene: TRBJ1-5
clone size: .
CDR3 DNA: TGTGCCAGCTCACCTGGTGGGGGCGACTATAGCAATCAGCCCCAGCATTTT
CDR3 protein: CASSPGGGDYSNQPQHF

D gene: TRBD2
CDR3 length: 16
V gene: TRBV5-1
J gene: TRBJ2-1
clone size: .
CDR3 DNA: TGCGCCAGCAGCCTAATGACTAGCGGGAGCCCCAATGAGCAGTTCTTC
CDR3 protein: CASSLMTSGSPNEQFF

D gene: .
CDR3 length: 15
V gene: TRBV6-5
J gene: TRBJ1-5
clone size: .
CDR3 DNA: TGTGCCAGCAGTTACTCGAGGCAGGGCGATCAGCCCCAGCATTTT
CDR3 protein: CASSYSRQGDQPQHF

D gene: TRBD1
CDR3 length: 14
V gene: TRBV11-3
J gene: TRBJ2-7
clone size: .
CDR3 DNA: TGTGCCAGCAGCCCCACAGGGGGCCACTACGAGCAGTACTTC
CDR3 protein: CASSPTGGHYEQYF

D gene: TRBD1
CDR3 length: 15
V gene: TRBV11-3
J gene: TRBJ1-4
clone size: .
CDR3 DNA: TGTGCCAGCAGCCGGCGGACAGGAACGGAGGAAAAACTGTTTTTT
CDR3 protein: CASSRRTGTEEKLFF

D gene: .
CDR3 length: 16
V gene: TRBV11-3
J gene: TRBJ1-2
clone size: .
CDR3 DNA: TGTGCCAGCAGCTTAGATCTACGGGGCAGGGAAAATGGCTACACCTTC
CDR3 protein: CASSLDLRGRENGYTF

D gene: .
CDR3 length: 17
V gene: TRBV3-1/TRBV3-2
J gene: TRBJ2-6
clone size: .
CDR3 DNA: TGTGCCAGCAGCCAGACTGTCCTGCGCTCTGGGGCCAACGTCCTGACTTTC
CDR3 protein: CASSQTVLRSGANVLTF

D gene: TRBD1
CDR3 length: 14
V gene: TRBV9
J gene: TRBJ1-2
clone size: .
CDR3 DNA: TGTGCCAGCAGCCTCGGGACAGGAGAGTTGGGCTACACCTTC
CDR3 protein: CASSLGTGELGYTF

D gene: TRBD1
CDR3 length: 15
V gene: TRBV28
J gene: TRBJ2-7
clone size: .
CDR3 DNA: TGTGCCAGCAGTTGGACAGGGGGGATAGGCTACGAGCAGTACTTC
CDR3 protein: CASSWTGGIGYEQYF

D gene: .
CDR3 length: 15
V gene: TRBV6-5
J gene: TRBJ1-3
clone size: few
CDR3 DNA: TGTGCCAGCAGTTACTCGTCCGTTTCTGGAAACACCATATATTTT
CDR3 protein: CASSYSSVSGNTIYF

D gene: .
CDR3 length: 11
V gene: TRBV19
J gene: TRBJ2-1
clone size: .
CDR3 DNA: TGTGCCAGTAGTACCGAGAGGTCGCAGTTCTTC
CDR3 protein: CASSTERSQFF

D gene: .
CDR3 length: 15
V gene: TRBV5-1
J gene: TRBJ2-7
clone size: .
CDR3 DNA: TGCGCCAGCAGCCCCGGAGGGGGGGAAGCCTACGAGCAGTACTTC
CDR3 protein: CASSPGGGEAYEQYF

D gene: TRBD2
CDR3 length: 16
V gene: TRBV13
J gene: TRBJ2-2
clone size: .
CDR3 DNA: TGTGCCAGCAGCCCACTAGCGGACGGGAACACCGGGGAGCTGTTTTTT
CDR3 protein: CASSPLADGNTGELFF

D gene: .
CDR3 length: 11
V gene: TRBV20-1
J gene: TRBJ2-2
clone size: .
CDR3 DNA: TGCAGTGCTAGAGATTCCGGGGAGCTGTTTTTT
CDR3 protein: CSARDSGELFF

D gene: .
CDR3 length: 16
V gene: TRBV5-1
J gene: TRBJ2-5
clone size: few
CDR3 DNA: TGCGCCAGCAGCGAGGACCTATTGGCGAGCCAAGAGACCCAGTACTTC
CDR3 protein: CASSEDLLASQETQYF

D gene: .
CDR3 length: 13
V gene: TRBV6-5
J gene: TRBJ1-6
clone size: .
CDR3 DNA: TGTGCCAGCAGCCTACAGAGGGACTCACCCCTCCACTTT
CDR3 protein: CASSLQRDSPLHF

D gene: .
CDR3 length: 15
V gene: TRBV18
J gene: TRBJ1-1
clone size: .
CDR3 DNA: TGTGCCAGCTCACCACCGGGTGGGGGGGAGACTGAAGCTTTCTTT
CDR3 protein: CASSPPGGGETEAFF

D gene: .
CDR3 length: 17
V gene: TRBV4-3
J gene: TRBJ1-4
clone size: .
CDR3 DNA: TGCGCCAGCAGTGCCGGTTGGGGGTCCAGGGAAAATGAAAAACTGTTTTTT
CDR3 protein: CASSAGWGSRENEKLFF

D gene: .
CDR3 length: 15
V gene: TRBV30
J gene: TRBJ2-2
clone size: .
CDR3 DNA: TGTGCCTGGATAAGTCGGACTTGGTACACCGGGGAGCTGTTTTTT
CDR3 protein: CAWISRTWYTGELFF

D gene: .
CDR3 length: 16
V gene: TRBV2
J gene: TRBJ2-1
clone size: .
CDR3 DNA: TGTGCCAGCAGTGATAGCGGCGCCAACTCCTACAATGAGCAGTTCTTC
CDR3 protein: CASSDSGANSYNEQFF

D gene: .
CDR3 length: 14
V gene: TRBV6-2/TRBV6-3
J gene: TRBJ1-1
clone size: once
CDR3 DNA: TGTGCCAGCAGTTACCAGGGGATGAACACTGAAGCTTTCTTT
CDR3 protein: CASSYQGMNTEAFF

D gene: .
CDR3 length: 18
V gene: TRBV4-3
J gene: TRBJ1-1
clone size: .
CDR3 DNA: TGCGCCAGCAGCCTTCAAACTAAAAACAGGCGCCGTTGGACTGAAGCTTTCTTT
CDR3 protein: CASSLQTKNRRRWTEAFF

D gene: TRBD2
CDR3 length: 14
V gene: TRBV7-3
J gene: TRBJ2-2
clone size: .
CDR3 DNA: TGTGCCAGCAGCTCGGGACTAGACACCGGGGAGCTGTTTTTT
CDR3 protein: CASSSGLDTGELFF

D gene: .
CDR3 length: 15
V gene: TRBV18
J gene: TRBJ2-5
clone size: .
CDR3 DNA: TGTGCCAGCTCACCACCAGGGACGTACCAAGAGACCCAGTACTTC
CDR3 protein: CASSPPGTYQETQYF

D gene: .
CDR3 length: 16
V gene: TRBV28
J gene: TRBJ2-2
clone size: .
CDR3 DNA: TGTGCCAGCAGTTTTATTATATCCTTAGGAACCGGGGAGCTGTTTTTT
CDR3 protein: CASSFIISLGTGELFF

D gene: .
CDR3 length: 13
V gene: TRBV19
J gene: TRBJ2-5
clone size: once
CDR3 DNA: TGTGCCAGTAGTATACCAGGGTGGGAGACCCAGTACTTC
CDR3 protein: CASSIPGWETQYF

D gene: .
CDR3 length: 13
V gene: TRBV13
J gene: TRBJ1-1
clone size: .
CDR3 DNA: TGTGCCAGCAGCGTCGACAAGAACACTGAAGCTTTCTTT
CDR3 protein: CASSVDKNTEAFF

D gene: TRBD1
CDR3 length: 16
V gene: TRBV2
J gene: TRBJ1-4
clone size: .
CDR3 DNA: TGTGCCAGCAGGTACTTGACAGGGGCAACTAATGAAAAACTGTTTTTT
CDR3 protein: CASRYLTGATNEKLFF